These T cell receptor beta chains were read from a single sample in a study of technical replicates of blood from several donors. Assay: immunoSEQ multiplex PCR; the TCRdb copy retains only in-frame clones and omits some. The sample lists 80,000 to 100,000 clones; 95% were seen once. Sequencing was performed on T cells isolated from PBMCs. The receptors were sampled from a human donor in good health. CDR3s include the opening cysteine and the closing phenylalanine or tryptophan. A D gene is named only where the DNA matches it firmly. Rows may omit the clone size; those that give it use once, few, many or a size class.

d_call j_call clone_size v_call cdr3_nt cdr3_aa
. TRBJ1-4 . TRBV18 TGTGCCAGCTCACCACCGGGGGGCGGGAGAGAAAAACTGTTTTTT CASSPPGGGREKLFF
. TRBJ1-2 . TRBV6-5 TGTGCCAGCAGTTGGGGGACTGGCGATGGCTACACCTTC CASSWGTGDGYTF
TRBD2 TRBJ2-5 . TRBV19 TGTGCCAGTAGTACGGGAGGGGGAGTCGGTTCGGAGACCCAGTACTTC CASSTGGGVGSETQYF
. TRBJ2-1 . TRBV2 TGTGCCAGCAGTGACCCCAGAGGGGGGGCGGACAATGAGCAGTTCTTC CASSDPRGGADNEQFF
TRBD1 TRBJ2-1 . TRBV15 TGTGCCACCAGCAGAGACCTGGGACAGGGGAATGAGCAGTTCTTC CATSRDLGQGNEQFF
TRBD2 TRBJ2-1 . TRBV15 TGTGCCACCAGCAGAGATGATAGCGGGAGTCGGAATGAGCAGTTCTTC CATSRDDSGSRNEQFF
TRBD2 TRBJ2-7 . TRBV7-9 TGTGCCAGCAGCTCCCTCCCCTGGGAGGGTCCCTACGAGCAGTACTTC CASSSLPWEGPYEQYF
TRBD2 TRBJ2-3 once TRBV29-1 TGCAGCGACAGGACTAGCTATAGCACAGATACGCAGTATTTT CSDRTSYSTDTQYF
. TRBJ2-5 . TRBV27 TGTGCCAGCAGTCGGGGAATCCAAGAGACCCAGTACTTC CASSRGIQETQYF
. TRBJ2-1 . TRBV15 TGTGCCACCAGGGGCGGGGGCCGCAATGAGCAGTTCTTC CATRGGGRNEQFF